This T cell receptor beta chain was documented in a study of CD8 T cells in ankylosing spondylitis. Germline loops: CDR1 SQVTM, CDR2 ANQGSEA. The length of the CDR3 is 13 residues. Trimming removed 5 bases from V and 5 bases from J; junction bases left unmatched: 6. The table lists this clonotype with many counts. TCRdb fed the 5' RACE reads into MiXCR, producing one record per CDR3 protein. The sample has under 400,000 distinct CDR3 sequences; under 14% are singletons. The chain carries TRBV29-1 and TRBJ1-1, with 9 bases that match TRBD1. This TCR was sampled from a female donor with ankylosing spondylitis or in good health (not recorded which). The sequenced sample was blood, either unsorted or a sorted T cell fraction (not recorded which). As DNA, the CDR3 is TGCAGCGTTACAGGGGGCGGGAGGACTGAAGCTTTCTTT. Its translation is CSVTGGGRTEAFF.